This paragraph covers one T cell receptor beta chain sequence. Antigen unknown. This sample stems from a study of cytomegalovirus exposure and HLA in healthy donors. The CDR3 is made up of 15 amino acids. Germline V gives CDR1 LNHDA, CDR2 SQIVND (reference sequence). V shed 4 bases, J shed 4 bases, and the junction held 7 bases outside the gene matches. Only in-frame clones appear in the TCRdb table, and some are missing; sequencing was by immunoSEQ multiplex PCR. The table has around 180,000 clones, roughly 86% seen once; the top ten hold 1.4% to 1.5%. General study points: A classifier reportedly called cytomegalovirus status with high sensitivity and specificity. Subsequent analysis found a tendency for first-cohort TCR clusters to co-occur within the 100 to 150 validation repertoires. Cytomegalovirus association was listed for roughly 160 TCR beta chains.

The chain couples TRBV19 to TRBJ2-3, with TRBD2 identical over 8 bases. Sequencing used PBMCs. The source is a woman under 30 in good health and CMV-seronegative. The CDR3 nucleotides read TGTGCCAGTAGTAATCTCGGGAGGGCTCCAGATACGCAGTATTTT. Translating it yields CASSNLGRAPDTQYF.